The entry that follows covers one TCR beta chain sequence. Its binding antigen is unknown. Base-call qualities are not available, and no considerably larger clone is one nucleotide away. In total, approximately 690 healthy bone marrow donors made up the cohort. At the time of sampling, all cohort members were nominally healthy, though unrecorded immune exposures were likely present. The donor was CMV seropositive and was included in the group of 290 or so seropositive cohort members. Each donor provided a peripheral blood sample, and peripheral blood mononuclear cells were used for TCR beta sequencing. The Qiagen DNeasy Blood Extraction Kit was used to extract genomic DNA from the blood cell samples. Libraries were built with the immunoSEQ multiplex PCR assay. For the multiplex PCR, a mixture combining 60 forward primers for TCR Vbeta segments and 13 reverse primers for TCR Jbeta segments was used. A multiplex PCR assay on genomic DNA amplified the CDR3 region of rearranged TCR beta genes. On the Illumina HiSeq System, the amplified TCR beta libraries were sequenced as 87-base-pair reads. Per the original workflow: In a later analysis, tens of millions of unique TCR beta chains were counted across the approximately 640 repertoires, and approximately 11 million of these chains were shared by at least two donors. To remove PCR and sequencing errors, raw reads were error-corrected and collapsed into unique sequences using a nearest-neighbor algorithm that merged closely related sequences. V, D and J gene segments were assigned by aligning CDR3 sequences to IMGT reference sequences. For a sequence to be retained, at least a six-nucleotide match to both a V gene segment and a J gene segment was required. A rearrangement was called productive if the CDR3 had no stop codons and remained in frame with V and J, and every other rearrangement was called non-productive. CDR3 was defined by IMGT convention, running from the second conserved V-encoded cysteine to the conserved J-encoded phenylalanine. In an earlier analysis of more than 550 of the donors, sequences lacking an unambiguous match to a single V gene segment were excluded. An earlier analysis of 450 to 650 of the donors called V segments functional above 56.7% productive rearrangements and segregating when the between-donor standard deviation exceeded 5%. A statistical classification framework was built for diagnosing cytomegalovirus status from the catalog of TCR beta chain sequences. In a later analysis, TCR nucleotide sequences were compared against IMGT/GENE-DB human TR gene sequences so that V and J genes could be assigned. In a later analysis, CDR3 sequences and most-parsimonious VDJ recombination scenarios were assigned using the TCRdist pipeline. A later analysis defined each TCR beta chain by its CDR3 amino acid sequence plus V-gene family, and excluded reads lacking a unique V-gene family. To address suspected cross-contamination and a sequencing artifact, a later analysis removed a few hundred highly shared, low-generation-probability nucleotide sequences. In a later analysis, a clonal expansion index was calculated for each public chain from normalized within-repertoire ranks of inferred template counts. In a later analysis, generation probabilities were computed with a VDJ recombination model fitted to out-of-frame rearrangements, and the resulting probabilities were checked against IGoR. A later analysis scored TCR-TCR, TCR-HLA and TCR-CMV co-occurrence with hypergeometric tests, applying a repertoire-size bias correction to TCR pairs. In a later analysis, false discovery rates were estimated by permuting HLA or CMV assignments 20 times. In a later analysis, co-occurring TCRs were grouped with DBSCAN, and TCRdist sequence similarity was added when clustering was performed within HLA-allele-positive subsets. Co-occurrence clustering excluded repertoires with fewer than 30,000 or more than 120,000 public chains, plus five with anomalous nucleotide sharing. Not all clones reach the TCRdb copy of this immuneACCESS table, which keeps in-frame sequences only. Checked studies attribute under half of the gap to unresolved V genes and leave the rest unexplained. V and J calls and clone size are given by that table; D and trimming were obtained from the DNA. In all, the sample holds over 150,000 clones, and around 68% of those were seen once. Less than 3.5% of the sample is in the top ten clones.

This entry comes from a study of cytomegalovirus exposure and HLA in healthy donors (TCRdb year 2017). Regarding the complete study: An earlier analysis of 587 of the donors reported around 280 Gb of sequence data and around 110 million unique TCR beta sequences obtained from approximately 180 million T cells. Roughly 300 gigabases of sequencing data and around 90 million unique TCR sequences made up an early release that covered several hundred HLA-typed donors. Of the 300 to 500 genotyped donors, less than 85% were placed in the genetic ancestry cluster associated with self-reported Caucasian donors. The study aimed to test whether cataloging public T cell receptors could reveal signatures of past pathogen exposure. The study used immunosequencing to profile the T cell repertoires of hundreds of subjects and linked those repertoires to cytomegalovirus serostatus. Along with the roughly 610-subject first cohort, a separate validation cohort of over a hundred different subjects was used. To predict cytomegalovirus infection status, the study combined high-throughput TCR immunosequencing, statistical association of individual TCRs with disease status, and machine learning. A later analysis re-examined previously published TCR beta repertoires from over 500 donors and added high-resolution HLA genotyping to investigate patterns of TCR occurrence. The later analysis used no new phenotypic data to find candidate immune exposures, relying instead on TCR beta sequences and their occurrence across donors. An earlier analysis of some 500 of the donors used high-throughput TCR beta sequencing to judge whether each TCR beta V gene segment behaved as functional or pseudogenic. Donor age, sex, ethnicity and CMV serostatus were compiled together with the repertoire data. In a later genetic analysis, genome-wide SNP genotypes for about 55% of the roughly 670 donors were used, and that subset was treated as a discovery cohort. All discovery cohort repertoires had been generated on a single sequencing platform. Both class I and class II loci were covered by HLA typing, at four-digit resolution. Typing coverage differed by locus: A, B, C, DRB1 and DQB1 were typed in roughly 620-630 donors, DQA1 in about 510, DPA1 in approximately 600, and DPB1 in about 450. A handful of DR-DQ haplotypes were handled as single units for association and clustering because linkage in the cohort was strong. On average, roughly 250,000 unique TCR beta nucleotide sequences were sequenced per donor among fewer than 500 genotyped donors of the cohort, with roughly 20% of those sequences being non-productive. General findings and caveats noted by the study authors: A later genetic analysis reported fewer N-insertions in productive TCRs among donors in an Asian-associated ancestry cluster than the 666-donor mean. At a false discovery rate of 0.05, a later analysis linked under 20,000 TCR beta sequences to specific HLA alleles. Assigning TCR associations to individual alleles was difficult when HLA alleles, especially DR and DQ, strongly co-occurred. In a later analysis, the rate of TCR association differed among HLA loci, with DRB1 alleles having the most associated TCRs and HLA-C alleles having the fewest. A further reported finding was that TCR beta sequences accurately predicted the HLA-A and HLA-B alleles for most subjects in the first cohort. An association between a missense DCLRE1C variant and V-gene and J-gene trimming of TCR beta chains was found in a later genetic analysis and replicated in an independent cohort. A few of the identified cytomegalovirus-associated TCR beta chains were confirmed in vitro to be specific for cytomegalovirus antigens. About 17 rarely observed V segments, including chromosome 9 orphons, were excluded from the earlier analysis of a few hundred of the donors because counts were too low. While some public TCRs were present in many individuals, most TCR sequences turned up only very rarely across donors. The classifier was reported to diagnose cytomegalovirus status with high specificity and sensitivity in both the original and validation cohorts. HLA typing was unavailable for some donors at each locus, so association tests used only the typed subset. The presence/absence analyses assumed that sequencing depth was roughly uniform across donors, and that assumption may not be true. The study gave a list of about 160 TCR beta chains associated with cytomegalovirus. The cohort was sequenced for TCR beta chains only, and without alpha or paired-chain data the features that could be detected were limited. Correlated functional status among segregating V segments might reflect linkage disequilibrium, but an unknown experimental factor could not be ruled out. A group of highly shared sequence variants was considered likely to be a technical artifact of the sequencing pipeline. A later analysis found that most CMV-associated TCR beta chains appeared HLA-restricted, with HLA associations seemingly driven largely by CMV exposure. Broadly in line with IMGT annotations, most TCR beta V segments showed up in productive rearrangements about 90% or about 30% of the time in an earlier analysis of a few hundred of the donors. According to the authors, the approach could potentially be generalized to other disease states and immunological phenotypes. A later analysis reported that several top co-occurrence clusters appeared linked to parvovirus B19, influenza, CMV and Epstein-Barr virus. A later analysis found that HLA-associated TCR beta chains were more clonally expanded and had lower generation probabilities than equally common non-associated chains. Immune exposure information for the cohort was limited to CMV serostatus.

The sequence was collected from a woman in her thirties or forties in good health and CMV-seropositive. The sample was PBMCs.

The bases are TGTGCCAGTAGTATAGGGGGAGGGAGACAGCAGCAATATGGCTACACCTTC. Translation gives CASSIGGGRQQQYGYTF. The V gene is TRBV19 and the J gene is TRBJ1-2; the D gene is perhaps TRBD1, from 5 matching bases. The CDR1 and CDR2 encoded by the germline V gene (reference sequence) are LNHDA and SQIVND. A distance of 20 bases separates the germline ends of V and J, which lose 1 base and 5 bases respectively. The CDR3 measures 17 amino acids from cysteine to phenylalanine. Only the CDR3 DNA stays, 51 bases, in frame from base 1.